The clone carrying this T cell receptor beta chain showed up just a few times. The CDR3 length is 14 residues. The V end was cut by 11 bases, the J end by 1 base, with 15 bases between. Germline CDR1 is LNHNV and CDR2 is YYDKDF (reference sequence). These data belong to a study of human thymus T cells. Profiled with immunoSEQ multiplex PCR; TCRdb holds only in-frame clones, not every one. This table has about 78,000 clones, 95% to 98% appearing once. Thymus specimens were resections from corrective heart surgery. Sequences were obtained from thymus tissue. V usage is TRBV15 and J usage is TRBJ1-5; weak D call: TRBD1 (6 bases). This clonotype originated in a boy younger than two with a congenital heart defect but otherwise immunologically healthy. CDR3 residues: CAVQGSLSNQPQHF. The CDR3 region has the DNA TGTGCCGTACAGGGAAGTTTAAGCAATCAGCCCCAGCATTTT.